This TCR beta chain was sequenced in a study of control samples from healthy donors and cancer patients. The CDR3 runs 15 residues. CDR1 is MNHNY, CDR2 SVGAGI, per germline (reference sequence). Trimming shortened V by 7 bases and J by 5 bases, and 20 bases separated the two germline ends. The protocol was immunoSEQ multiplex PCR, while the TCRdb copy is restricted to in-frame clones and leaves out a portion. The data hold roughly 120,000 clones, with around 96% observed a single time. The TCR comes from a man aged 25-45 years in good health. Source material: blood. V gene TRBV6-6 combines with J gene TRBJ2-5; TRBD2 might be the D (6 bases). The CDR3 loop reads CASTPGDWSGETQYF. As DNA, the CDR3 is TGTGCCAGCACCCCGGGCGACTGGAGCGGGGAGACCCAGTACTTC.